This T cell receptor (beta chain) was sequenced in a study of OX40 agonist ivuxolimab in advanced cancers. Study information: Six ivuxolimab dose levels, 0.01 to 10 mg/kg, were given intravenously every 2 weeks. Prior anti-PD-1, anti-PD-L1 or anti-CTLA-4 therapy did not bar entry, and less than 50% had some. Study findings and constraints: At 0.1 to 3.0 mg/kg and by week 6, clonal expansion occurred in CD4+ and CD8+ blood T cells. It was not determined which antigens were specifically recognized by the peripheral T cells that had undergone clonal expansion.

As regards this clone: Its antigen remains unidentified.

Sequencing was performed with immunoSEQ multiplex PCR; in TCRdb, only in-frame clones are kept and a portion is missing. The sample consists of more than 65,000 clones, about 79% of them appearing once. Sequencing was performed on CD4+ or CD8+ T cells sorted from blood, taken in a trial of the OX40 agonist ivuxolimab. The TCR sequence derives from an adult with an advanced solid tumor such as melanoma, head and neck, liver or kidney cancer.

The CDR3 spells CASSFPGTNEKLFF. DNA for the CDR3: TGTGCCAGCAGCTTTCCGGGGACTAATGAAAAACTGTTTTTT. V is TRBV7-2 and J is TRBJ1-4; D is ambiguous. The CDR3 is 14 residues long. Per the germline V gene, CDR1 is SGHTA and CDR2 is FQGNSA. V lost 3 bases, J lost 2 bases, and 7 bases lay in between.